This is a list of T cell receptor beta chains from one sample in a study of T-cell reconstitution after alpha-beta-depleted transplantation in children. In TCRdb, the PCR reads were re-called with MiXCR into one record per CDR3 protein. Here the sample spans 440,000 or so distinct CDR3 sequences, approximately 11% being singletons. Sample: PBMCs from the stem cell graft donor, taken from the stem cell graft. These TCRs come from a human donor who donated a stem cell graft to a child with acute myeloid leukemia. CDR3s leave out the opening cysteine and the closing phenylalanine or tryptophan.

TRBV5-1,TRBJ2-2,ASSLVVAGGTGELF
TRBV19,TRBJ2-3,ASLDIFGTDTQY
TRBV6-1,TRBJ2-3,ASSAFPTSAGTDTQY
TRBV5-6,TRBJ1-2,ASSPLPGTASQIYGYT
TRBV9,TRBJ2-7,ASTTGTQAYEQY
TRBV4-3,TRBJ2-1,ASSQVLADPGDEQF
TRBV6-2/TRBV6-3,TRBJ2-5,ASSSVWGPETQY
TRBV27,TRBJ2-3,ASSPATTIQLLSTDTQY
TRBV29-1,TRBJ2-1,SERVNY
TRBV27,TRBJ1-2,ASSPRTGSGYT
TRBV5-6,TRBJ1-5,ASSNKGTGNQPQH
TRBV7-2,TRBJ1-2,ASNTGQGANGYT
TRBV7-2,TRBJ2-3,ASSSGLRLLGDTQY
TRBV6-1,TRBJ1-1,ASSTETGGLEEAF